The source of this T cell receptor (beta chain) is a study of CD8 T cells in ankylosing spondylitis. TCRdb used MiXCR to reprocess the 5' RACE reads, holding one entry per CDR3 protein. The sample yields approximately 220,000 distinct CDR3 sequences, more than 25% seen once. This CDR3 is built from 14 residues. The germline CDR1 and CDR2 sequences are DFQATT and SNEGSKA (reference sequence). V dropped 5 bases and J dropped 3; count of bases not matched to a gene: 7. Source material: blood, either unsorted or a sorted T cell fraction (not recorded which). This sequence originates from a male donor with ankylosing spondylitis or in good health (not recorded which). This chain joins TRBV20-1 and TRBJ1-2; TRBD1 matches 9 bases. Here the CDR3 reads CSAERGQGYYGYTF. DNA of the CDR3: TGCAGTGCTGAGAGAGGACAGGGGTACTATGGCTACACCTTC.